These 27 T cell receptor beta chains originate from one sample sequenced in a study of CD8+ T cells in alopecia areata. Sequencing templates came from extracted RNA that was reverse transcribed into cDNA. Sequencing used immunoSEQ multiplex PCR; TCRdb keeps in-frame clones, though not all of them. The table lists 140,000 or so clones, 62% of them singletons. Sequencing was done on a sample of CD8+ T cells sorted from blood. Receptor source: a human donor in good health.

The V and J genes are TRBV7-2 and TRBJ1-1; D uncertain. The germline V gene encodes CDR1 SGHTA and CDR2 FQGNSA. Trimming removed 2 bases from V and 2 bases from J, with 6 bases in between. The CDR3 length is 13 residues. CDR3 sequence: CASSLSRNTEAFF. Here the CDR3 DNA reads TGTGCCAGCAGCTTAAGCCGAAACACTGAAGCTTTCTTT. The full variable domain, rest sourced from reference TRBV7-2 and TRBJ1-1, is GAGVSQSPSNKVTEKGKDVELRCDPISGHTALYWYRQSLGQGLEFLIYFQGNSAPDKSGLPSDRFSAERTGGSVSTLTIQRTQQEDSAVYLCASSLSRNTEAFFGQGTRLTVV.

The rearrangement uses TRBV4-1 and TRBJ1-2, with TRBD1 as a possible D gene (5 bases). Germline loops: CDR1 MGHRA, CDR2 YSYEKL. The CDR3 contains 14 residues. V was trimmed by 1 base and J by 5 bases, leaving 11 bases between them. CDR3: CASSQVGGVYGYTF. The CDR3 DNA sequence: TGCGCCAGCAGCCAAGTCGGGGGGGTATATGGCTACACCTTC.

This chain uses TRBV2 with TRBJ2-7, with TRBD2 matching over 9 bases. The CDR3 sequence is 16 residues long. Germline CDR1 reads SNHLY; CDR2 reads FYNNEI. Unmatched junction bases numbered 15, after V lost 6 bases and J lost 6 bases. As DNA, the CDR3 is TGTGCCAGCAGGGATTCCGGGACTAGCACCCACGGCGAGCAGTACTTC. This sequence encodes CASRDSGTSTHGEQYF.

V usage is TRBV4-2 and J usage is TRBJ2-3; possibly TRBD2 for D (6 bases). Germline V CDR1 and CDR2: LGHNA, YNFKEQ. The ends were cut back, 3 bases at V and 6 bases at J, with 19 bases in the middle. CDR3 length equals 16 residues. CDR3 sequence: CASSQGAGLNGDTQYF. CDR3 in DNA: TGTGCCAGCAGCCAGGGTGCGGGACTCAACGGTGATACGCAGTATTTT.

The chain has TRBV30 and TRBJ2-1; the D gene is possibly TRBD1 (5 bases). CDR3 size: 13 residues. Germline loops: CDR1 GTSNPN, CDR2 SVGIG (reference sequence). V gave up 4 bases and J gave up 8 bases, with 15 bases separating them. The CDR3 reads CAWNRALGDEQFF. CDR3 coding DNA: TGTGCCTGGAACCGGGCCCTAGGGGATGAGCAGTTCTTC.

The V call is TRBV5-1, the J call TRBJ2-5; TRBD1 matches 7 bases. Losses at the gene ends were 1 base for V and 2 bases for J; bases not matched to a gene: 5. The CDR3 consists of 15 residues. Looked up from germline, CDR1 is SGHRS and CDR2 is YFSETQ. The CDR3 DNA reads as TGCGCCAGCAGCTTGAGGACAGGCGATCAAGAGACCCAGTACTTC. This sequence encodes CASSLRTGDQETQYF.

The V gene is TRBV9, the J gene TRBJ2-1; D may be TRBD2 (5 bases). V was shortened by 1 base and J by 1 base, with 12 bases between the two germline ends. The CDR3 sequence is 16 residues long. Germline lookup yields CDR1 SGDLS and CDR2 YYNGEE. In DNA, the CDR3 is TGTGCCAGCAGCGTATCCAGCGGCATATCCTACAATGAGCAGTTCTTC. This encodes CASSVSSGISYNEQFF. Together with reference TRBV9 and TRBJ2-1, the CDR3 gives the full variable domain: DSGVTQTPKHLITATGQRVTLRCSPRSGDLSVYWYQQSLDQGLQFLIQYYNGEERAKGNILERFSAQQFPDLHSELNLSSLELGDSALYFCASSVSSGISYNEQFFGPGTRLTVL.

J is TRBJ2-4 and V is TRBV5-1, with D hard to call. CDR1 is SGHRS and CDR2 is YFSETQ in the germline V gene. CDR3 size: 15 residues. The V and J ends lost 0 bases and 0 bases respectively, with 7 bases between them. The CDR3 DNA sequence: TGCGCCAGCAGCTTGGACAATTTAGCCAAAAACATTCAGTACTTC. It is translated as CASSLDNLAKNIQYF.

This clone occurred once. CDR3 residues: CASSPFRDPIPETQYF. CDR3 coding DNA: TGCGCCAGCAGCCCATTTCGGGACCCTATCCCCGAGACCCAGTACTTC. The V call is TRBV5-1, the J call TRBJ2-5; D tentatively reads TRBD1 or TRBD2 (5 bases each). The germline gives CDR1 SGHRS, CDR2 YFSETQ. This CDR3 is built from 16 residues. V lost 4 bases and J 5 bases, leaving 21 bases between the germline ends.

The chain couples TRBV6-1 to TRBJ1-5, with D uncertain. Trimming shortened V by 5 bases and J by 3 bases, and 2 bases separated the two germline ends. This CDR3 region has 11 residues. CDR1 and CDR2 from the germline V gene are MNHNS and SASEGT. CDR3: CASSSNQPQHF. The CDR3 coding sequence is TGTGCCAGCAGTTCCAATCAGCCCCAGCATTTT.

The rearrangement links TRBV30 to TRBJ2-7; D not certain. The V and J ends lost 3 bases and 1 base respectively, with 13 bases between them. The V gene's germline CDR1 is GTSNPN and CDR2 SVGIG (reference sequence). The CDR3 loop spans 14 amino acids. The CDR3 region is CAWSPSSPSYEQYF. The CDR3 coding sequence is TGTGCCTGGAGCCCGAGTAGCCCTTCCTACGAGCAGTACTTC.

The chain couples TRBV7-2 to TRBJ2-1; weak D call: TRBD2 (5 bases). The CDR3 contains 15 residues. Germline V CDR1 and CDR2: SGHTA, FQGNSA. Trimming cost V 1 base and J 10 bases, with 17 bases left between them. The CDR3 spells CASSLGLYGAGEQFF. In DNA form, the CDR3 reads TGTGCCAGCAGCTTAGGTCTGTACGGCGCGGGCGAGCAGTTCTTC.

The V gene is TRBV13, the J gene TRBJ2-7; D remains ambiguous. Germline lookup yields CDR1 PRHDT and CDR2 FYEKMQ (reference sequence). Between the trimmed V and J ends, which lost 4 bases and 0 bases, there was a span of 7 bases. CDR3 length: 13 amino acids. In nucleotides, the CDR3 is TGTGCCAGCAGCTCAGATCGCTCCTACGAGCAGTACTTC. Protein product: CASSSDRSYEQYF. Full variable domain (remainder filled in from reference TRBV13 and TRBJ2-7): AAGVIQSPRHLIKEKRETATLKCYPIPRHDTVYWYQQGPGQDPQFLISFYEKMQSDKGSIPDRFSAQQFSDYHSELNMSSLELGDSALYFCASSSDRSYEQYFGPGTRLTVT.

The chain employs TRBV29-1 and TRBJ1-1; 7 positions match TRBD1. Germline CDR1 reads SQVTM; CDR2 reads ANQGSEA. The CDR3 totals 12 residues. Germline trimming cut 7 bases from V and 7 bases from J; bases unmatched to any gene: 9. The CDR3 DNA reads TGCAGCGCCTTCTACGGGACAGTTGAAGCTTTCTTT. Encoded protein: CSAFYGTVEAFF.

This clone qualifies as medium-sized (0.01 to 0.1%). The sample holds other DNA sequences that translate to the same CDR3. V gene TRBV27 combines with J gene TRBJ2-7; tentatively, D is TRBD2 (5 bases). This CDR3 has 15 amino acids. V was cut by 0 bases and J by 4 bases, with 13 bases left in between. Germline CDR1 is MNHEY and CDR2 is SMNVEV (reference sequence). DNA for the CDR3: TGTGCCAGCAGTTTATCGCCCCCTACTAGATACGAGCAGTACTTC. Protein product: CASSLSPPTRYEQYF.

The V and J genes are TRBV9 and TRBJ2-2, with D possibly TRBD2 on 6 matching bases. Per the germline V gene, CDR1 is SGDLS and CDR2 is YYNGEE. V was clipped by 3 bases and J by 6 bases, with 12 bases between them. The CDR3 totals 14 residues. The CDR3 sequence is CASSAGGTPGELFF. The DNA of the CDR3 is TGTGCCAGCAGCGCGGGCGGGACTCCCGGGGAGCTGTTTTTT.

This clone came up a few times. The V call is TRBV4-1, the J call TRBJ2-2; D perhaps matches TRBD2 (5 bases). Germline CDR1 is MGHRA and CDR2 is YSYEKL. The CDR3 is 16 residues long. Between the trimmed V and J ends, which lost 0 bases and 1 base, there was a span of 9 bases. CDR3 sequence (DNA): TGCGCCAGCAGCCAAGACCCCCGGGGGAACACCGGGGAGCTGTTTTTT. Protein product: CASSQDPRGNTGELFF.

The chain employs TRBV10-2 and TRBJ2-1; D is uncertain. CDR1 WSHSY and CDR2 SAAADI come from the germline V gene. CDR3 size: 14 residues. V dropped 6 bases and J dropped 0 bases, with 9 bases sitting between them. CDR3 coding DNA: TGCGCCAGCAGCCTTTTGGCCTCCTACAATGAGCAGTTCTTC. Translation gives CASSLLASYNEQFF.

CDR3 in amino acids: CASSETSGRTWGTDTQYF. The CDR3 DNA reads as TGTGCCAGCAGTGAGACTAGCGGGAGAACGTGGGGCACAGATACGCAGTATTTT. The V gene is TRBV2, the J gene TRBJ2-3, with TRBD2 matching over 12 bases. The CDR3 runs 18 residues. CDR1 is SNHLY, CDR2 FYNNEI, per germline. Trimming took 3 bases from V and 1 from J; bases not matched to a gene: 8.

This clone was seen more than once but under ten times. The V gene is TRBV29-1, the J gene TRBJ2-1; D unclear. The germline CDR1 and CDR2 sequences are SQVTM and ANQGSEA. The CDR3 is 12 residues long. Trimming shortened V by 4 bases and J by 4 bases, and 8 bases separated the two germline ends. CDR3 nucleotides: TGCAGCGTTGTAGGTTCGTACAATGAGCAGTTCTTC. It yields the protein CSVVGSYNEQFF.

V is TRBV27 and J is TRBJ2-1; TRBD2 matches 7 bases. The CDR3 is made up of 16 amino acids. Germline CDR1 MNHEY, CDR2 SMNVEV (reference sequence). The trim removed 4 bases at V and 4 bases at J, leaving 10 bases unmatched. The CDR3 here is CASSSSAGTLYNEQFF. The DNA for the CDR3 is TGTGCCAGCAGTTCCTCAGCGGGGACCCTATACAATGAGCAGTTCTTC.

This clone was seen just once. The chain has TRBV15 and TRBJ2-7; 8 nucleotides match TRBD1. The CDR3 spans 15 residues. Trimming cost V 4 bases and J 3 bases; bases outside gene matches: 8. Per the germline V gene, CDR1 is LNHNV and CDR2 is YYDKDF (reference sequence). The CDR3 sequence is CATSTDRVNLYEQYF. In nucleotides, the CDR3 is TGTGCCACCAGCACGGACAGGGTAAACCTCTACGAGCAGTACTTC.

This sequence joins TRBV5-1 and TRBJ2-3; D unclear. The CDR3 consists of 14 residues. Trimming left V 4 bases short and J 10 bases short, with 19 bases between. The germline V gene has CDR1 SGHRS and CDR2 YFSETQ. In nucleotides, the CDR3 is TGCGCCAGCAGCCCAGATTGGCCTCACTCGCCGCAGTATTTT. Protein: CASSPDWPHSPQYF.

This clone came up a few times. This chain uses TRBV9 with TRBJ1-1, with D unresolved. CDR1 and CDR2 from the germline V gene are SGDLS and YYNGEE. This CDR3 contains 14 residues. Between the trimmed V and J ends, which lost 0 bases and 5 bases, there was a span of 11 bases. The CDR3 DNA sequence: TGTGCCAGCAGCGTAGCTGACGGATTAACTGAAGCTTTCTTT. Its protein is CASSVADGLTEAFF.

This clone was seen a few times. This chain uses TRBV5-1 with TRBJ1-2; 7 bases match TRBD1. CDR3 length: 14 amino acids. J lost 0 bases, V lost 4 bases, and 3 bases had no gene match. In germline, CDR1 is SGHRS, CDR2 YFSETQ. The CDR3 loop reads CASSRDSANYGYTF. CDR3 bases: TGCGCCAGCAGCAGGGACAGTGCTAACTATGGCTACACCTTC.

This clone was observed a single time. V usage is TRBV2 and J usage is TRBJ2-1, with 13 bases lining up with TRBD2. Germline values: CDR1 SNHLY, CDR2 FYNNEI. Unmatched junction bases numbered 9, after V lost 8 bases and J lost 8 bases. The CDR3 spans 15 residues. CDR3 protein: CASGRLAGGRDEQFF. The CDR3 nucleotides are TGTGCCAGCGGAAGACTAGCGGGAGGTCGAGATGAGCAGTTCTTC.

The V and J genes are TRBV27 and TRBJ2-5; TRBD1 aligns across 8 bases. Germline CDR1 MNHEY, CDR2 SMNVEV (reference sequence). The CDR3 is made up of 13 amino acids. Unmatched junction bases numbered 2, after V lost 3 bases and J lost 5 bases. The CDR3 sequence is CASSFQGAETQYF. In nucleotides, the CDR3 is TGTGCCAGCAGTTTTCAGGGGGCCGAGACCCAGTACTTC.